The rows below give T cell receptor beta chains drawn from one sample of a study of cytomegalovirus exposure and HLA in healthy donors. Sequenced by immunoSEQ multiplex PCR; TCRdb stores in-frame clones only, minus some. The table shows about 130,000 clones, with 80% to 90% occurring only once. Sequencing used PBMCs. The receptors stem from a woman aged 30 to 39 in good health and CMV-seronegative. CDR3s include the opening cysteine and the closing phenylalanine or tryptophan.

v_gene | CDR3aa
TRBV5-6 | CASSLVVRRIQGETQYF
TRBV23-1 | CASRQRTDNSPLHF
TRBV28 | CASTPGWLDTEAFF
TRBV5-1 | CASSFGVLYEQYF
TRBV7-3 | CASSLVPSGRPGELFF
TRBV5-1 | CASSPGQGNTGELFF
TRBV6-1 | CASSERGDRVGQPQHF
TRBV7-8 | CASSSGDPWMNTEAFF
TRBV5-8 | CASSGRGLPTDTQYF
TRBV12-5 | CASGYNPSGSRDTQYF
TRBV18 | CASSPIETASGNTIYF
TRBV30 | CAWTQGLSLGETQYF
TRBV6-5 | CASSRDRVLDGYTF
TRBV14 | CASSLTRLEQYF
TRBV30 | CARTILAEAFF
TRBV18 | CASSFRDGGTEAFF
TRBV30 | CAWSSGGEQFF
TRBV6-5 | CASSSTATYGYTF
TRBV9 | CASSAAPTLAGVSYEQYF
TRBV19 | CASSTLGQVLGQPQHF
TRBV27 | CASSLLGQGTPIYNEQFF
TRBV6-6 | CASSLAGVNTEAFF
TRBV7-2 | CASSLALPGNEQYF
TRBV19 | CASSIDTGRDGYTF
TRBV27 | CASGDTRDIFNYGYTF